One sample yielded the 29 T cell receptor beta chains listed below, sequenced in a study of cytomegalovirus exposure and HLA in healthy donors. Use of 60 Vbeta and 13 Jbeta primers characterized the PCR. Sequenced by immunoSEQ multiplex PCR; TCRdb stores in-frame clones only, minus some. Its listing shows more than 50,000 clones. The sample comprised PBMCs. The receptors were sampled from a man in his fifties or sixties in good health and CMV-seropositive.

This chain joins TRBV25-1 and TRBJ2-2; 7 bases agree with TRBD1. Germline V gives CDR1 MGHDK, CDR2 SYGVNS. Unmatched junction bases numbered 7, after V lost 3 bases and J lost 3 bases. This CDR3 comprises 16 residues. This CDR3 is CASSDDRVFDTGELFF. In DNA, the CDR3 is TGTGCCAGCAGTGATGACAGGGTGTTTGACACCGGGGAGCTGTTTTTT.

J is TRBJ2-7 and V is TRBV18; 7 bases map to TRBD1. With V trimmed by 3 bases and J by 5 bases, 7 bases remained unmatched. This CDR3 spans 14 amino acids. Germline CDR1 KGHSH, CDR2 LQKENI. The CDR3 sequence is CASSPPDRRNEQYF. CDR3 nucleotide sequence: TGTGCCAGCTCACCTCCGGACAGGAGGAACGAGCAGTACTTC.

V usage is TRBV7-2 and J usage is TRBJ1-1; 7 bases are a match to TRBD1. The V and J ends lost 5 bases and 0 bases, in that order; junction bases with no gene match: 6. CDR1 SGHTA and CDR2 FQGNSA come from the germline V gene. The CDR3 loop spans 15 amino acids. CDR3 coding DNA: TGTGCCAGCAGCGACGTTACAGGGGTGAACACTGAAGCTTTCTTT. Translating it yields CASSDVTGVNTEAFF.

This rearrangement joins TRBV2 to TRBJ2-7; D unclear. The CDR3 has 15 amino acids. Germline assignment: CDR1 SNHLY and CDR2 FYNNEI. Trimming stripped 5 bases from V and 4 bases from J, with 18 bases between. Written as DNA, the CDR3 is TGTGCCAGCAGTACGAGTGACGGCGGCCCATACGAGCAGTACTTC. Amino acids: CASSTSDGGPYEQYF.

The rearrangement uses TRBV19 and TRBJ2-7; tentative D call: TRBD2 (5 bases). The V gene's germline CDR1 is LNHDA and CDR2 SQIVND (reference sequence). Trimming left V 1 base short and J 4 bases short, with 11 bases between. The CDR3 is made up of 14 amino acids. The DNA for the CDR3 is TGTGCCAGTAGTATAGGTGGACTTGCATACGAGCAGTACTTC. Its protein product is CASSIGGLAYEQYF.

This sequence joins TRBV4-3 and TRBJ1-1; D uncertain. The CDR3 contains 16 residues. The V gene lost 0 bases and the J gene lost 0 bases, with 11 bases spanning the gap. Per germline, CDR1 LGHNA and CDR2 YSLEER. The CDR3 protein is CASSQERSLMNTEAFF. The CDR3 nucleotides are TGCGCCAGCAGCCAAGAGAGGAGTCTGATGAACACTGAAGCTTTCTTT.

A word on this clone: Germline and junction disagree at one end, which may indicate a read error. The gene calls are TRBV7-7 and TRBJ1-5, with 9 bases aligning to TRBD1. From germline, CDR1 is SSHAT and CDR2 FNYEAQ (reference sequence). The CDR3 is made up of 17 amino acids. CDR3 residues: CASSAPTPGQGGVSQHF. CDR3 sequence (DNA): TGTGCTAGCAGCGCGCCCACTCCGGGACAGGGAGGGGTTAGCCAGCATTTT. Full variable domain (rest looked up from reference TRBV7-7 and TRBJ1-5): GAGVSQSPRYKVTKRGQDVTLRCDPISSHATLYWYQQALGQGPEFLTYFNYEAQPDKSGLPSDRFSAERPEGSISTLTIQRTEQRDSAMYRCASSAPTPGQGGVSQHFGDGTRLSIL.

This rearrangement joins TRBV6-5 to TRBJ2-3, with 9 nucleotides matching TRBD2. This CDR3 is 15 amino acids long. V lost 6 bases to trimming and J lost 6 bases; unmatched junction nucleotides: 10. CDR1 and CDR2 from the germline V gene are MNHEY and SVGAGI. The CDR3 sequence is CASRVRAGGADTQYF. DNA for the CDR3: TGTGCCAGCAGAGTCCGGGCGGGAGGGGCCGATACGCAGTATTTT.

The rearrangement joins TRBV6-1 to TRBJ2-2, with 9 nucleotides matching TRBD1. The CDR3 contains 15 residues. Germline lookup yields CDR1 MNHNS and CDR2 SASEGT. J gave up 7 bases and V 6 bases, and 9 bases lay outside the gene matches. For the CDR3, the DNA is TGTGCCAGCAGGGGACAGGGACGTAGTAGCGGGGAGCTGTTTTTT. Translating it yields CASRGQGRSSGELFF.

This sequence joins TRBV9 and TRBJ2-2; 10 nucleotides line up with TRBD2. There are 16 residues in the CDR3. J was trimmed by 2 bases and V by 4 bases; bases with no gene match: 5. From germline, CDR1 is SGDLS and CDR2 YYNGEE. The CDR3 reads CASSSRLAGNTGELFF. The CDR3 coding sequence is TGTGCCAGCAGCTCCCGACTAGCGGGTAACACCGGGGAGCTGTTTTTT.

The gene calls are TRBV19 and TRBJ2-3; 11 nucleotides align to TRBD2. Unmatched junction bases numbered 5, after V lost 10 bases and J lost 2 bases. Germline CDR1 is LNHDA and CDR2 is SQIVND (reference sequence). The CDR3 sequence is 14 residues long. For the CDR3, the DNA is TGTGCCACCCGGACTAGCGGGTTCACAGATACGCAGTATTTT. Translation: CATRTSGFTDTQYF.

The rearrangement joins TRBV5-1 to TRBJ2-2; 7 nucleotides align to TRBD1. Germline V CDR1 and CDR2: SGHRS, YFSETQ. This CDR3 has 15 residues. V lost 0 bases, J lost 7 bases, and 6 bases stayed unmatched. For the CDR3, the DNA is TGCGCCAGCAGCTTGGAGGGGGCGCGTATCGGGGAGCTGTTTTTT. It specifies CASSLEGARIGELFF.

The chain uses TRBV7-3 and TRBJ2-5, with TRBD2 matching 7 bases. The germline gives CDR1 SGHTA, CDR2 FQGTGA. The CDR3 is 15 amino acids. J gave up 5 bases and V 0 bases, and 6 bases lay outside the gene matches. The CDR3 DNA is TGTGCCAGCAGCTTAACGGGCGGGAGAGGCGAGACCCAGTACTTC. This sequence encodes CASSLTGGRGETQYF.

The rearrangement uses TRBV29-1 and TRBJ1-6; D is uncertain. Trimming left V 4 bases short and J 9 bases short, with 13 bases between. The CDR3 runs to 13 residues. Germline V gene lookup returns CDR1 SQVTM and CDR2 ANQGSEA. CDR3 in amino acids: CSVVESAGSPLHF. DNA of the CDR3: TGCAGCGTTGTCGAAAGTGCCGGTTCACCCCTCCACTTT.

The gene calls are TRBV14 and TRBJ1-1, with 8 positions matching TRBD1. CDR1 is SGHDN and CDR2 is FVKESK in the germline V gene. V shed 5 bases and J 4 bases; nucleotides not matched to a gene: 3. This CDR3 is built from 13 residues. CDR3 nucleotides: TGTGCCAGCAGCGCAGACAGGGGCACTGAAGCTTTCTTT. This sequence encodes CASSADRGTEAFF.

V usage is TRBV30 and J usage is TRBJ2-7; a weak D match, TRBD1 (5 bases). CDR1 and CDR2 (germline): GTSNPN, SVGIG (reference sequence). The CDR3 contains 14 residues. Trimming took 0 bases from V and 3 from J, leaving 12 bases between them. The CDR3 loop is CAWSVQGPVYEQYF. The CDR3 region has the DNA TGTGCCTGGAGTGTCCAGGGTCCGGTCTACGAGCAGTACTTC.

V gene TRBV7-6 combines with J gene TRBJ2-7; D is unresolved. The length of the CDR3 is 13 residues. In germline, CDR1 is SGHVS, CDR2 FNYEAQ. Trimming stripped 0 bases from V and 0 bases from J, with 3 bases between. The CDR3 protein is CASSLAISYEQYF. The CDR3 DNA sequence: TGTGCCAGCAGCTTAGCCATCTCCTACGAGCAGTACTTC.

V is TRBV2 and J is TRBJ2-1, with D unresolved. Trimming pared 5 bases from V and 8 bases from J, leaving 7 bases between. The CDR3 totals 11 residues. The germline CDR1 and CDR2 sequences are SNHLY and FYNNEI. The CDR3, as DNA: TGTGCCAGCAGTCCAAGCCATGAGCAGTTCTTC. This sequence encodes CASSPSHEQFF.

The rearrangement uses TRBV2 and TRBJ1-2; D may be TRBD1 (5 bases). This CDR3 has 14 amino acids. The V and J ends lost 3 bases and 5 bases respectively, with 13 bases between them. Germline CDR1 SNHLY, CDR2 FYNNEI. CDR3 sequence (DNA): TGTGCCAGCAGTGAGGCAGGGTGGGATTATGGCTACACCTTC. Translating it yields CASSEAGWDYGYTF.

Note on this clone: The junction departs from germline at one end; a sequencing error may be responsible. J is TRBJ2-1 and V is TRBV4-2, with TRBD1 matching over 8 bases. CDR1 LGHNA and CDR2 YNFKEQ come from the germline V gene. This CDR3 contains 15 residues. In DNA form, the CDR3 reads TGTGCCAGCAGCCAGGACAGGGCCTCCGACAATGAGCAGTTCTTC. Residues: CASSQDRASDNEQFF.

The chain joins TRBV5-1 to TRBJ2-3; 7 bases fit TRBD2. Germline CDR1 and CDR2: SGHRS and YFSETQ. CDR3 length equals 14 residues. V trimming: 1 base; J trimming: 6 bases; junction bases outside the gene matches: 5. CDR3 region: CASSLRAGADTQYF. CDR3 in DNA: TGCGCCAGCAGCTTGCGGGCGGGAGCGGATACGCAGTATTTT.

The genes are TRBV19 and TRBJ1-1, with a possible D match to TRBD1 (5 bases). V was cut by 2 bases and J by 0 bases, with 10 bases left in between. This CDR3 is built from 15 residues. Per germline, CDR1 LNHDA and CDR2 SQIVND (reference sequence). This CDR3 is CASSIWGRLNTEAFF. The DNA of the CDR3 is TGTGCCAGTAGTATATGGGGCAGACTGAACACTGAAGCTTTCTTT. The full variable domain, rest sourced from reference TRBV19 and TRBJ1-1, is DGGITQSPKYLFRKEGQNVTLSCEQNLNHDAMYWYRQDPGQGLRLIYYSQIVNDFQKGDIAEGYSVSREKKESFPLTVTSAQKNPTAFYLCASSIWGRLNTEAFFGQGTRLTVV.

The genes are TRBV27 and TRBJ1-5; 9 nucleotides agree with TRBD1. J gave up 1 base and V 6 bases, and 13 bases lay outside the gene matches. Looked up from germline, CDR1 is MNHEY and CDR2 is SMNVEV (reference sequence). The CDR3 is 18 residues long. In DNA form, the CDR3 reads TGTGCCAGCAGGCGACAGGGGGAGTATGTTAAGAGCAATCAGCCCCAGCATTTT. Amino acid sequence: CASRRQGEYVKSNQPQHF.

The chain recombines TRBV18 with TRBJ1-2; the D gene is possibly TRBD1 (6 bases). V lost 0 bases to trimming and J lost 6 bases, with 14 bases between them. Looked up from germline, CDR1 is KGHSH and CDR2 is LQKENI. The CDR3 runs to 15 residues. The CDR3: CASSPPNEQGDGYTF. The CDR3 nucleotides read TGTGCCAGCTCACCACCGAATGAACAGGGAGATGGCTACACCTTC. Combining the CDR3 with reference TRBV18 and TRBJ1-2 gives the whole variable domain NAGVMQNPRHLVRRRGQEARLRCSPMKGHSHVYWYRQLPEEGLKFMVYLQKENIIDESGMPKERFSAEFPKEGPSILRIQQVVRGDSAAYFCASSPPNEQGDGYTFGSGTRLTVV.

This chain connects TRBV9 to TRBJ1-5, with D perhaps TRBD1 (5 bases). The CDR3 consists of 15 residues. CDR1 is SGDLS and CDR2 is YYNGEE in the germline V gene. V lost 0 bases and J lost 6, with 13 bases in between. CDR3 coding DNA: TGTGCCAGCAGCGTAGACGGACAAATCCGTCAGCCCCAGCATTTT. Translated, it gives CASSVDGQIRQPQHF. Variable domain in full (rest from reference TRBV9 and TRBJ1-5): DSGVTQTPKHLITATGQRVTLRCSPRSGDLSVYWYQQSLDQGLQFLIQYYNGEERAKGNILERFSAQQFPDLHSELNLSSLELGDSALYFCASSVDGQIRQPQHFGDGTRLSIL.

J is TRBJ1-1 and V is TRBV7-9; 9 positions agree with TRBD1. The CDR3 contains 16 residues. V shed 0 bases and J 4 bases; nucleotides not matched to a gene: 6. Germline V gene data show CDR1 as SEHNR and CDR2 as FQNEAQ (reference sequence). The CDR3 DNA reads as TGTGCCAGCAGCTTAGCATCCGGGACAGGGACCACTGAAGCTTTCTTT. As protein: CASSLASGTGTTEAFF.

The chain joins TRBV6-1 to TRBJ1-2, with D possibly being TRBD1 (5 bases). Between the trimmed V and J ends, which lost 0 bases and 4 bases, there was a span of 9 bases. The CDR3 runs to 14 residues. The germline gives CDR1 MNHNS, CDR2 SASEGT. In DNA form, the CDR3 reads TGTGCCAGCAGTGAAGCCGGGGACTCCTATGGCTACACCTTC. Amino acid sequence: CASSEAGDSYGYTF.

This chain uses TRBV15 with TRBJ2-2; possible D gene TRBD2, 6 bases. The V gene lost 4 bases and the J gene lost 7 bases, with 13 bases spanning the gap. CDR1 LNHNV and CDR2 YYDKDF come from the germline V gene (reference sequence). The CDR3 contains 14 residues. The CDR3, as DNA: TGTGCCACCAGCACGGGGGATAGTAGCGGGGAGCTGTTTTTT. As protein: CATSTGDSSGELFF.

CDR3 DNA sequence: TGTGCCAGCAGCGGGCGACTAGGCGACGAGCAGTACTTC. Its translation is CASSGRLGDEQYF. The chain couples TRBV9 to TRBJ2-7; a possible D gene is TRBD2 (6 bases). This CDR3 has 13 residues. V lost 3 bases, J lost 5 bases, and 12 bases lay in between. The germline gives CDR1 SGDLS, CDR2 YYNGEE.